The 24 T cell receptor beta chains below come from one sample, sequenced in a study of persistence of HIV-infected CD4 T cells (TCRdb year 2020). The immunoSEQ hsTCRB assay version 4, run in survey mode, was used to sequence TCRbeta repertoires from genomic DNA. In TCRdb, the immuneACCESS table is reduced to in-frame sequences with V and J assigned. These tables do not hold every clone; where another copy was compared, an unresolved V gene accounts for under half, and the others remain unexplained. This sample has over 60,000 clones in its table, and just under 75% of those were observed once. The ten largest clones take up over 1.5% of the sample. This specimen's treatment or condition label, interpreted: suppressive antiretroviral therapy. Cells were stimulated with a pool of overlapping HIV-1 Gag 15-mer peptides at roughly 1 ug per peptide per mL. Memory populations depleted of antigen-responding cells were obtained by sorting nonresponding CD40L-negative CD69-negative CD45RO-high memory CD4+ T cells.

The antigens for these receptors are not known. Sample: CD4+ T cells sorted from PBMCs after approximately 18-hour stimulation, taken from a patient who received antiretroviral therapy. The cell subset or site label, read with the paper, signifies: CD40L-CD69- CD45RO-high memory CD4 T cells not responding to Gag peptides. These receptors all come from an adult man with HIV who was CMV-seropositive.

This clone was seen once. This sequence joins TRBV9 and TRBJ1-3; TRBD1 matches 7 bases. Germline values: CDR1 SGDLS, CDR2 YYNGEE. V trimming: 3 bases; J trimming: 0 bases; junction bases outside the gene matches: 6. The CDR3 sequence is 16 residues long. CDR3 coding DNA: TGTGCCAGCAGCGACCTCGACAGGGCCTCTGGAAACACCATATATTTT. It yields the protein CASSDLDRASGNTIYF.

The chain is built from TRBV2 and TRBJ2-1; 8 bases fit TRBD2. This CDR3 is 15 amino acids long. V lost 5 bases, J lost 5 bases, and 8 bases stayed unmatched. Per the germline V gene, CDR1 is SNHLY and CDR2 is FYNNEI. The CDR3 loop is CASSLSGTRHNEQFF. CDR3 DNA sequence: TGTGCCAGCAGTCTTAGCGGGACACGCCACAATGAGCAGTTCTTC.

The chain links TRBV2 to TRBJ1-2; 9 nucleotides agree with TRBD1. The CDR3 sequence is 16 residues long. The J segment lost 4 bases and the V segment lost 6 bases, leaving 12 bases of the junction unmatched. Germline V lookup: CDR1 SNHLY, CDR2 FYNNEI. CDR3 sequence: CASRTLTDRGSYGYTF. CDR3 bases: TGTGCCAGCAGGACTCTAACGGACAGGGGAAGCTATGGCTACACCTTC.

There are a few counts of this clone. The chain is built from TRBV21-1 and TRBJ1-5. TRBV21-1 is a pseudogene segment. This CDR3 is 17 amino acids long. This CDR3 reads CASSPTPLNRARQPQHF. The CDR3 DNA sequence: TGTGCCAGCAGCCCAACCCCTCTAAATAGAGCCCGGCAGCCCCAGCATTTT.

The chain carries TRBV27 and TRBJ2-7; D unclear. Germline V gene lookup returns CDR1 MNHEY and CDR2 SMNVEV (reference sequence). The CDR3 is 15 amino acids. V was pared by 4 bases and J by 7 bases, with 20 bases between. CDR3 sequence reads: CASSSPARWASEQYF. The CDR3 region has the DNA TGTGCCAGCAGTTCCCCCGCCAGGTGGGCCTCTGAGCAGTACTTC.

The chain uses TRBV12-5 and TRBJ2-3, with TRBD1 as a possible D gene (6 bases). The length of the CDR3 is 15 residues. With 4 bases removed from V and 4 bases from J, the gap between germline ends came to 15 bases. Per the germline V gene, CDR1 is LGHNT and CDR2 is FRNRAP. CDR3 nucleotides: TGTGCTAGTGGTTCCCAGGGGATGGGGGCAGATACGCAGTATTTT. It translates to CASGSQGMGADTQYF.

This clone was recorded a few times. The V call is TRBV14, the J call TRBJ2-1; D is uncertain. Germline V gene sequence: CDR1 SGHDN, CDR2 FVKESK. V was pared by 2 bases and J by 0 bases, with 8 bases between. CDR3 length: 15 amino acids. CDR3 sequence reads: CASSQILSSYNEQFF. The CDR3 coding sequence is TGTGCCAGCAGCCAAATTCTGAGCTCCTACAATGAGCAGTTCTTC.

The CDR3 DNA reads TGTGCCAGCAGCCAACAGGGGAGAAACACCATATATTTT. It is translated as CASSQQGRNTIYF. This chain links TRBV7-8 with TRBJ1-3; 7 bases line up with TRBD1. This CDR3 is built from 13 residues. With 5 bases clipped from V and 5 bases from J, the junction kept 3 bases outside the gene matches. CDR1 and CDR2 (germline): SGHVS, FQNEAQ.

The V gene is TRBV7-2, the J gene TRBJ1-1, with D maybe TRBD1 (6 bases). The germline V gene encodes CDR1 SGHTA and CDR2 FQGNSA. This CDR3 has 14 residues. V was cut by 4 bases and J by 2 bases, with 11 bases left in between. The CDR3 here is CASSWRQANTEAFF. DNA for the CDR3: TGTGCCAGCAGCTGGAGACAGGCCAACACTGAAGCTTTCTTT.

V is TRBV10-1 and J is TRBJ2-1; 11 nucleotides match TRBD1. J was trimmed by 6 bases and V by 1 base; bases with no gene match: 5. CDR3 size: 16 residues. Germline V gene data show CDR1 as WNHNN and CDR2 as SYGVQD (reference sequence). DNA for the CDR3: TGCGCCAGCAGTGAGTTCACCGGGACAGGGGGCAATGAGCAGTTCTTC. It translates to CASSEFTGTGGNEQFF.

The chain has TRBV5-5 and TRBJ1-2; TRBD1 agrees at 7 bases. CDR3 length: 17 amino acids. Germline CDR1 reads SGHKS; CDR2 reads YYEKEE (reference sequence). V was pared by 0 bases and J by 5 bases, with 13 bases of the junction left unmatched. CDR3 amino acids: CASSLETGASSSYGYTF. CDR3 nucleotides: TGTGCCAGCAGCTTGGAAACAGGGGCGAGTAGTTCGTATGGCTACACCTTC.

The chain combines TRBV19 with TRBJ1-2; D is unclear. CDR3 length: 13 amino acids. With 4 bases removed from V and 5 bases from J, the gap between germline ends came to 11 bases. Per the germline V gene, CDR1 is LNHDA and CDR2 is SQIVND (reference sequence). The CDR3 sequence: CASSKSDGYGYTF. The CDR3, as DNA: TGTGCCAGTAGTAAGAGTGACGGATATGGCTACACCTTC.

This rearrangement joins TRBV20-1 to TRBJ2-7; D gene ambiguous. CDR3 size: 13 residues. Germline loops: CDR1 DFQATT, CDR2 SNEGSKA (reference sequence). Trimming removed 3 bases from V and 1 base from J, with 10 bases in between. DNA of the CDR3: TGCAGTGCTAGTAAGGACGGATCCTACGAGCAGTACTTC. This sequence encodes CSASKDGSYEQYF.

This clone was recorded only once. The CDR3 DNA follows: TGTGCCAGCAGCTCCGGGACAGGTAACTCCTACGAGCAGTACTTC. Residues: CASSSGTGNSYEQYF. The chain combines TRBV6-5 with TRBJ2-7; the match to TRBD1 covers 8 bases. The trim removed 6 bases at V and 0 bases at J, leaving 7 bases unmatched. CDR1 MNHEY and CDR2 SVGAGI come from the germline V gene. The CDR3 is 15 amino acids.

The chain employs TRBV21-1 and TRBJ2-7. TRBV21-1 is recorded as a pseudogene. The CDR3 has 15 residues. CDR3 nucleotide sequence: TGTGCCCCGAGGGGCAGGCCCTCCCACGTCTACGAGCAGTACTTC. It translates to CAPRGRPSHVYEQYF.

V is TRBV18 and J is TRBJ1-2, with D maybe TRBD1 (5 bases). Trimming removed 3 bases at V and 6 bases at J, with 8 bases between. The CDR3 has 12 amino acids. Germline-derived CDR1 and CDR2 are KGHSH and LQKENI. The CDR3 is CASSPRGDGYTF. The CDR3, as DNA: TGTGCCAGCTCACCCCGGGGGGATGGCTACACCTTC. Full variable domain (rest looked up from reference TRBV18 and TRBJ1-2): NAGVMQNPRHLVRRRGQEARLRCSPMKGHSHVYWYRQLPEEGLKFMVYLQKENIIDESGMPKERFSAEFPKEGPSILRIQQVVRGDSAAYFCASSPRGDGYTFGSGTRLTVV.

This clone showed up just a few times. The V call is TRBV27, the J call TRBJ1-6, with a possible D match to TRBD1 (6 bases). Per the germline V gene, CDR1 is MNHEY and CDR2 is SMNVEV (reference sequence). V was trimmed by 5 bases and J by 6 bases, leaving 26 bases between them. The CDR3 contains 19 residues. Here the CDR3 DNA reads TGTGCCAGCAGTCTAGCTCCCAGGAGGGGGGCGGCCACTAATTCACCCCTCCACTTT. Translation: CASSLAPRRGAATNSPLHF.

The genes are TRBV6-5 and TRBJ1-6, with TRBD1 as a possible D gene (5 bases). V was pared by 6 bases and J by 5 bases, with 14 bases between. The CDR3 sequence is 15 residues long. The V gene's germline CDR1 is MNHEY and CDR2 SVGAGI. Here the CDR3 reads CASRPGTANNSPLHF. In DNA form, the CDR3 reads TGTGCCAGCAGACCCGGGACGGCAAATAATTCACCCCTCCACTTT.

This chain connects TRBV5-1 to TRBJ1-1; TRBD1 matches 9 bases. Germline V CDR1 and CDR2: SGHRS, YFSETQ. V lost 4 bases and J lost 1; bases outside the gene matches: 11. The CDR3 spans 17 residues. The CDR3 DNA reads TGCGCCAGCAGCGCCGGGACAGGGAGACAGAGGAACACTGAAGCTTTCTTT. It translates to CASSAGTGRQRNTEAFF.

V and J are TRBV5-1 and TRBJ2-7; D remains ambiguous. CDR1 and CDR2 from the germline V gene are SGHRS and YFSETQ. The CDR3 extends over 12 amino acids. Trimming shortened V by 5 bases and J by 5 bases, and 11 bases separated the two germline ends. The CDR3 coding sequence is TGCGCCAGCAGGCCGGATAAGGACGAGCAGTACTTC. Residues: CASRPDKDEQYF.

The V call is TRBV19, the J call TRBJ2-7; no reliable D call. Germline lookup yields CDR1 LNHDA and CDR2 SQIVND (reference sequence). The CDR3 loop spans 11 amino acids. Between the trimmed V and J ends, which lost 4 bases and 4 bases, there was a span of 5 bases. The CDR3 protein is CASSNLYEQYF. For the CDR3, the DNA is TGTGCCAGTAGTAACTTGTACGAGCAGTACTTC.

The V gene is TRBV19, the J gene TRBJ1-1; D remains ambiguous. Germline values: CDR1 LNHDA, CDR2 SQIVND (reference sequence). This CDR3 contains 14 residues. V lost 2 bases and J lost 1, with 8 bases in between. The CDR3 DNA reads TGTGCCAGTAGTATACAGGCACCGAACACTGAAGCTTTCTTT. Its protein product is CASSIQAPNTEAFF.

CDR3 sequence: CASTSIGNYGYTF. In nucleotides, the CDR3 is TGTGCCAGCACATCGATCGGGAACTATGGCTACACCTTC. The rearrangement joins TRBV12-3 or TRBV12-4 to TRBJ1-2, with unresolved D. Trimming removed 7 bases from V and 2 bases from J, with 11 bases in between. The CDR3 covers 13 residues.

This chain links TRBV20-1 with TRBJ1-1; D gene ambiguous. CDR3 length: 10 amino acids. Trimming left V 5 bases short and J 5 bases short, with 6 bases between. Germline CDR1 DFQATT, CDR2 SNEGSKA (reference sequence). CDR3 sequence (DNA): TGCAGTGCTCTTGGGACTGAAGCTTTCTTT. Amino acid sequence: CSALGTEAFF.